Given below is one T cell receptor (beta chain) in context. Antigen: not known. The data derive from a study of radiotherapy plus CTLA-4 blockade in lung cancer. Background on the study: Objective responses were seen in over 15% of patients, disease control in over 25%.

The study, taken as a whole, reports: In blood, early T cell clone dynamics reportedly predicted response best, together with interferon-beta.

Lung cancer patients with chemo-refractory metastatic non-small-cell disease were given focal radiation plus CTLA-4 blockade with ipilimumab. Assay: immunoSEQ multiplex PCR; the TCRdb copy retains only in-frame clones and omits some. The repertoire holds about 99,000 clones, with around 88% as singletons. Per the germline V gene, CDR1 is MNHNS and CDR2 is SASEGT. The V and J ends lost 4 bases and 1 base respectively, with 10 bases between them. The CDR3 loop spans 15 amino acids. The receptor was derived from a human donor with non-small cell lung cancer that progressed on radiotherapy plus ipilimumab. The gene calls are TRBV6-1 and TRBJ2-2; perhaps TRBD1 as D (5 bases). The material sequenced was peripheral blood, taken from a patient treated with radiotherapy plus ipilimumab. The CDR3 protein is CASSGRQGNTGELFF. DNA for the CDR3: TGTGCCAGCAGTGGACGGCAGGGGAACACCGGGGAGCTGTTTTTT.